A single sample is the source of the 18 T cell receptor beta chains below, sequenced in a study of CD4 T cells in relation to SARS-CoV-2 and coronaviruses. TCRdb keeps only in-frame clones here, not all; method: immunoSEQ multiplex PCR. The sample consists of some 30,000 clones, approximately 80% of them appearing once. For these TCRs, the target antigens are not known. The unexposed donors gave CD4+ T cells in about 2011-2019, prior to COVID-19. Isolation of CD4+ T cells took place after less than twelve days in culture. The sequencing sample was made of CD4+ T cells from PBMCs, cultured in vitro. These receptors were taken from a human donor in good health.

This clone was detected only once. V gene TRBV3-1 (or the pseudogene TRBV3-2) combines with J gene TRBJ1-2, with no clear D. V dropped 1 base and J dropped 7 bases, with 13 bases sitting between them. The CDR3 loop spans 14 amino acids. Germline V CDR1 and CDR2: LGHDT, YNNKEL (reference sequence). CDR3 in amino acids: CASSQAPQAFGYTF. CDR3 nucleotides: TGTGCCAGCAGCCAAGCCCCCCAGGCTTTTGGCTACACCTTC.

The chain joins TRBV4-3 to TRBJ2-5; weak D call: TRBD2 (6 bases). Per the germline V gene, CDR1 is LGHNA and CDR2 is YSLEER. Trimming cost V 4 bases and J 1 base, with 13 bases left between them. The CDR3 length is 15 residues. The CDR3 loop is CASSRNGSPQETQYF. Written as DNA, the CDR3 is TGCGCCAGCAGCCGCAACGGGAGCCCCCAAGAGACCCAGTACTTC.

Written as DNA, the CDR3 is TGCGCCAGCAGCCTGGGACACAGCTCCTATAATTCACCCCTCCACTTT. Translating it yields CASSLGHSSYNSPLHF. The V call is TRBV4-3, the J call TRBJ1-6; perhaps TRBD1 as D (6 bases). Trimming shortened V by 4 bases and J by 0 bases, and 10 bases separated the two germline ends. Per the germline V gene, CDR1 is LGHNA and CDR2 is YSLEER. This CDR3 has 16 amino acids.

The rearrangement links TRBV5-1 to TRBJ2-3; D unresolved. The CDR3 runs to 12 residues. The germline V and J ends were trimmed by 4 bases and 6 bases, with 9 bases remaining between them. Germline loops: CDR1 SGHRS, CDR2 YFSETQ. CDR3 sequence (DNA): TGCGCCAGCAGCGTTACGAGGGATACGCAGTATTTT. Translated: CASSVTRDTQYF. The full variable domain, in which reference TRBV5-1 and TRBJ2-3 provide the parts outside the CDR3, is KAGVTQTPRYLIKTRGQQVTLSCSPISGHRSVSWYQQTPGQGLQFLFEYFSETQRNKGNFPGRFSGRQFSNSRSEMNVSTLELGDSALYLCASSVTRDTQYFGPGTRLTVL.

This chain uses TRBV11-1 with TRBJ2-5; a weak D match, TRBD1 (5 bases). The CDR3 runs 15 residues. With 1 base removed from V and 4 bases from J, the gap between germline ends came to 13 bases. Germline V gene lookup returns CDR1 SGHAT and CDR2 FQDESV (reference sequence). The CDR3 DNA sequence: TGTGCCAGCAGCTTAGTGGTCAGTCAGGGAGAGACCCAGTACTTC. It encodes CASSLVVSQGETQYF.

The J gene is TRBJ1-2, the V gene TRBV4-3; D is ambiguous. Looked up from germline, CDR1 is LGHNA and CDR2 is YSLEER. The CDR3 is made up of 15 amino acids. V was shortened by 0 bases and J by 2 bases, with 10 bases between the two germline ends. The chain's CDR3 is CASSQEDRQNYGYTF. The DNA of the CDR3 is TGCGCCAGCAGCCAAGAAGACCGGCAGAACTATGGCTACACCTTC.

The V and J genes are TRBV5-1 and TRBJ1-5; D is unresolved. CDR3 size: 16 residues. V lost 4 bases to trimming and J lost 2 bases, with 16 bases between them. CDR1 and CDR2 (germline): SGHRS, YFSETQ. The CDR3 DNA reads TGCGCCAGCAGCAGCGGACCCACCCAAGGCAATCAGCCCCAGCATTTT. It encodes CASSSGPTQGNQPQHF.

V usage is TRBV2 and J usage is TRBJ2-3; D gene unclear. Germline assignment: CDR1 SNHLY and CDR2 FYNNEI. Trimming cost V 7 bases and J 0 bases, with 11 bases left between them. CDR3 length: 14 amino acids. In nucleotides, the CDR3 is TGTGCCAGCAAAGGCCCTTTTAGCACAGATACGCAGTATTTT. This sequence encodes CASKGPFSTDTQYF.

V and J are TRBV4-1 and TRBJ1-4; possible D gene TRBD1, 5 bases. This CDR3 contains 14 residues. With 4 bases removed from V and 7 bases from J, the gap between germline ends came to 13 bases. Germline-derived CDR1 and CDR2 are MGHRA and YSYEKL. CDR3 nucleotide sequence: TGCGCCAGCAGCCGAGACACAGGAGTTGAAAAACTGTTTTTT. This codes for CASSRDTGVEKLFF.

The genes are TRBV6-5 and TRBJ2-1; perhaps TRBD2 as D (6 bases). The CDR3 length is 16 residues. Trimming took 4 bases from V and 4 from J, leaving 17 bases between them. Germline V gene sequence: CDR1 MNHEY, CDR2 SVGAGI. The CDR3 DNA sequence: TGTGCCAGCAGTTCCCTGACTAGTTTGGAGTACAATGAGCAGTTCTTC. Its protein is CASSSLTSLEYNEQFF.

Here the CDR3 DNA reads TGTGCTAGTGCCATCAATAGCAATCAGCCCCAGCATTTT. Its translation is CASAINSNQPQHF. This chain links TRBV12-5 with TRBJ1-5, with D hard to call. V gave up 7 bases and J gave up 0 bases, with 7 bases separating them. The CDR3 spans 13 residues. The germline gives CDR1 LGHNT, CDR2 FRNRAP.

The genes are TRBV3-1 (or the pseudogene TRBV3-2) and TRBJ1-6, with 9 bases fitting TRBD1. The CDR3 spans 18 residues. Germline CDR1 reads LGHDT; CDR2 reads YNNKEL (reference sequence). J gave up 7 bases and V 1 base, and 11 bases lay outside the gene matches. CDR3 residues: CASSQAESGTGRNSPLHF. The DNA of the CDR3 is TGTGCCAGCAGCCAAGCGGAATCGGGGACAGGGAGGAATTCACCCCTCCACTTT.

The gene calls are TRBV19 and TRBJ2-1; 10 bases line up with TRBD2. Germline V gene lookup returns CDR1 LNHDA and CDR2 SQIVND (reference sequence). The trim removed 5 bases at V and 0 bases at J, leaving 4 bases unmatched. The CDR3 covers 16 residues. The DNA of the CDR3 is TGTGCCAGTAGTTCCCGGACTAGCGGCTCCTACAATGAGCAGTTCTTC. This codes for CASSSRTSGSYNEQFF.

The table lists this clone with a count of one. The rearrangement links TRBV5-1 to TRBJ1-3; unclear D gene. Germline V CDR1 and CDR2: SGHRS, YFSETQ. Trimming took off 7 bases at V and 2 bases at J, with 13 bases between the two ends. The CDR3 runs to 14 residues. The CDR3 protein is CASSAGSTGNTIYF. The CDR3 coding sequence is TGCGCCAGCTCAGCGGGGAGTACTGGAAACACCATATATTTT.

In its sample, this clone was seen once. V is TRBV11-3 and J is TRBJ2-7; a weak D match, TRBD2 (6 bases). Trimming shortened V by 1 base and J by 2 bases, and 12 bases separated the two germline ends. Germline CDR1 SGHNT, CDR2 YENEEA. The CDR3 length is 15 residues. The CDR3 loop is CASSLGFSGAYEQYF. CDR3 in DNA: TGTGCCAGCAGCTTAGGTTTTAGCGGAGCCTACGAGCAGTACTTC.

This chain links TRBV4-1 with TRBJ2-5, with a tentative D call TRBD2 (6 bases). V lost 0 bases, J lost 2 bases, and 10 bases lay in between. CDR1 and CDR2 from the germline V gene are MGHRA and YSYEKL. The CDR3 extends over 15 amino acids. DNA for the CDR3: TGCGCCAGCAGCCAAGAGGAGACTAGACAAGAGACCCAGTACTTC. Residues: CASSQEETRQETQYF.

V usage is TRBV4-1 and J usage is TRBJ1-5; D unresolved. The CDR3 extends over 13 amino acids. CDR1 and CDR2 (germline): MGHRA, YSYEKL. V was cut by 1 base and J by 9 bases, with 10 bases left in between. Here the CDR3 DNA reads TGCGCCAGCAGCCAAGCCCTCCCTGGGCCCCAGCATTTT. Protein: CASSQALPGPQHF.

This clone came up once. This chain links TRBV7-2 with TRBJ2-3, with 10 positions matching TRBD2. The CDR3 contains 16 residues. Germline assignment: CDR1 SGHTA and CDR2 FQGNSA. Germline trimming cut 5 bases from V and 2 bases from J; bases unmatched to any gene: 7. This chain's CDR3 is CASSPLSGRATDTQYF. For the CDR3, the DNA is TGTGCCAGCAGCCCGCTGAGCGGGAGGGCCACAGATACGCAGTATTTT.